The 20 T cell receptor beta chains reported below all come from one sample, sequenced in a study of cytomegalovirus exposure and HLA in healthy donors. Only in-frame clones appear in the TCRdb table, and some are missing; sequencing was by immunoSEQ multiplex PCR. Of some 290,000 clones listed, approximately 85% were seen once; the top ten hold around 0.91%. Sequenced input: PBMCs. The receptor set was obtained from a young man in good health and CMV-seronegative.

A single count supports this clone. This chain uses TRBV27 with TRBJ1-1, with a possible D match to TRBD1 (6 bases). This CDR3 contains 14 residues. V was clipped by 7 bases and J by 1 base, with 13 bases between them. Per the germline V gene, CDR1 is MNHEY and CDR2 is SMNVEV (reference sequence). The CDR3 bases are TGTGCCAGCAAACGACAGGAGCCGAACACTGAAGCTTTCTTT. It codes for CASKRQEPNTEAFF.

This chain joins TRBV7-2 and TRBJ2-1; D unclear. This CDR3 is 12 amino acids long. Germline loops: CDR1 SGHTA, CDR2 FQGNSA. With 0 bases removed from V and 10 bases from J, the gap between germline ends came to 7 bases. CDR3 nucleotides: TGTGCCAGCAGCTTAGCGTTGGGCGAGCAGTTCTTC. It is translated as CASSLALGEQFF.

For the CDR3, the DNA is TGTGCCAGCAGTTTGAGTTCAGGGGGAGCCGGGGAGCTGTTTTTT. Encoded protein: CASSLSSGGAGELFF. V and J are TRBV27 and TRBJ2-2; TRBD1 matches 7 bases. This CDR3 is built from 15 residues. Unmatched junction bases numbered 7, after V lost 3 bases and J lost 6 bases. Germline V gene lookup returns CDR1 MNHEY and CDR2 SMNVEV (reference sequence).

The chain carries TRBV4-1 and TRBJ1-1; no firm D call. Trimming pared 0 bases from V and 1 base from J, leaving 6 bases between. Per germline, CDR1 MGHRA and CDR2 YSYEKL. The CDR3 has 14 residues. In nucleotides, the CDR3 is TGCGCCAGCAGCCAAGATCCAGGGAACACTGAAGCTTTCTTT. It specifies CASSQDPGNTEAFF.

J is TRBJ2-5 and V is TRBV7-6; 9 bases align to TRBD1. The CDR3 is 14 amino acids. V shed 5 bases and J 5 bases; nucleotides not matched to a gene: 6. The germline gives CDR1 SGHVS, CDR2 FNYEAQ. CDR3 residues: CASSKRQGGETQYF. The CDR3 DNA is TGTGCCAGCAGCAAGCGACAGGGGGGGGAGACCCAGTACTTC.

This clone has just a few counts. The V gene is TRBV29-1, the J gene TRBJ2-5; D possibly corresponds to TRBD1 (6 bases). This CDR3 has 13 amino acids. V was pared by 2 bases and J by 2 bases, with 9 bases between. CDR1 is SQVTM and CDR2 is ANQGSEA in the germline V gene. CDR3 nucleotide sequence: TGCAGCGTTGAATCCAGGGGTCAAGAGACCCAGTACTTC. This encodes CSVESRGQETQYF.

The rearrangement joins TRBV15 to TRBJ2-3; 10 bases are a match to TRBD1. The V segment lost 2 bases and the J segment 1 base; nucleotides outside the gene matches: 3. This CDR3 is 16 amino acids long. CDR1 is LNHNV, CDR2 YYDKDF, per germline (reference sequence). DNA for the CDR3: TGTGCCACCAGCAGACACGGGACAGGGGGCACAGATACGCAGTATTTT. Amino acids: CATSRHGTGGTDTQYF.

The chain uses TRBV7-2 and TRBJ2-2, with no clear D. The germline gives CDR1 SGHTA, CDR2 FQGNSA. This CDR3 has 14 amino acids. Trimming took 8 bases from V and 2 from J, leaving 12 bases between them. This chain's CDR3 is CASQVVTNTGELFF. CDR3 in DNA: TGTGCCAGCCAGGTAGTAACCAACACCGGGGAGCTGTTTTTT. Full variable domain (remainder filled in from reference TRBV7-2 and TRBJ2-2): GAGVSQSPSNKVTEKGKDVELRCDPISGHTALYWYRQSLGQGLEFLIYFQGNSAPDKSGLPSDRFSAERTGGSVSTLTIQRTQQEDSAVYLCASQVVTNTGELFFGEGSRLTVL.

The chain is built from TRBV7-2 and TRBJ1-2; TRBD1 matches 7 bases. J was trimmed by 7 bases and V by 2 bases; bases with no gene match: 10. Germline values: CDR1 SGHTA, CDR2 FQGNSA. The CDR3 contains 15 residues. DNA for the CDR3: TGTGCCAGCAGCTTAACCAAAACAGGGGTGATTGGCTACACCTTC. This translates into CASSLTKTGVIGYTF.

The CDR3 reads CAARTRYGEAFF. CDR3 sequence (DNA): TGTGCCGCCAGGACACGGTATGGTGAAGCTTTCTTT. The rearrangement uses TRBV25-1 and TRBJ1-1; a weak D match, TRBD1 (5 bases). The CDR3 runs 12 residues. Germline lookup yields CDR1 MGHDK and CDR2 SYGVNS. V lost 11 bases to trimming and J lost 7 bases, with 17 bases between them.

The chain's CDR3 is CASSIGRTGSRNTGELFF. The CDR3 region has the DNA TGTGCCAGTAGTATAGGTCGGACAGGGAGTAGGAACACCGGGGAGCTGTTTTTT. The chain links TRBV19 to TRBJ2-2; TRBD1 matches 8 bases. Germline CDR1 LNHDA, CDR2 SQIVND (reference sequence). V gave up 1 base and J gave up 1 base; unmatched junction bases: 8. The CDR3 covers 18 residues.

The rearrangement uses TRBV10-3 and TRBJ2-7, with TRBD2 as a possible D gene (6 bases). Germline assignment: CDR1 ENHRY and CDR2 SYGVKD. CDR3 length: 14 residues. Trimming took off 8 bases at V and 0 bases at J, with 14 bases between the two ends. The CDR3, as DNA: TGTGCCATCCGCCCGGGACTTTACTCCTACGAGCAGTACTTC. Translating it yields CAIRPGLYSYEQYF.

The chain joins TRBV5-4 to TRBJ2-7; D is possibly TRBD2 (5 bases). The CDR3 extends over 13 amino acids. Germline V gene data show CDR1 as SGHNT and CDR2 as YYREEE (reference sequence). V lost 4 bases, J lost 0 bases, and 8 bases lay in between. The CDR3: CASSVGSSYEQYF. As DNA, the CDR3 is TGTGCCAGCAGCGTGGGGAGCTCCTACGAGCAGTACTTC.

The chain uses TRBV5-6 and TRBJ2-7; 8 positions match TRBD1. The junction had 8 bases not matched to a gene; V was cut back by 4 bases and J by 2 bases. The germline V gene encodes CDR1 SGHDT and CDR2 YYEEEE. This CDR3 contains 15 residues. CDR3 DNA sequence: TGTGCCAGCAGCCCAGGGGGCCCGGGGGCCTACGAGCAGTACTTC. Translating it yields CASSPGGPGAYEQYF. The full variable domain, its missing parts supplied by reference TRBV5-6 and TRBJ2-7, is DAGVTQSPTHLIKTRGQQVTLRCSPKSGHDTVSWYQQALGQGPQFIFQYYEEEERQRGNFPDRFSGHQFPNYSSELNVNALLLGDSALYLCASSPGGPGAYEQYFGPGTRLTVT.

V gene TRBV23-1 combines with J gene TRBJ1-5; 8 bases map to TRBD1. TRBV23-1 is annotated as an ORF whose role is uncertain. This CDR3 is 17 amino acids long. V lost 3 bases and J lost 0; bases outside the gene matches: 7. The CDR3 region is CASSHIRGRDSNQPQHF. Here the CDR3 DNA reads TGCGCCAGCAGTCATATCAGGGGGCGGGATAGCAATCAGCCCCAGCATTTT.

The chain links TRBV7-9 to TRBJ1-2; 9 bases match TRBD1. The CDR3 runs to 17 residues. Germline loops: CDR1 SEHNR, CDR2 FQNEAQ (reference sequence). After removal of 3 bases from V and 4 bases from J, the junction contained 12 bases not matched to a gene. CDR3 amino acids: CASSFVTTGTGSYGYTF. The CDR3 coding sequence is TGTGCCAGCAGCTTCGTAACGACCGGGACAGGGTCCTATGGCTACACCTTC.

The V call is TRBV11-2, the J call TRBJ2-7; 8 bases match TRBD2. From germline, CDR1 is SGHAT and CDR2 FQNNGV. V was clipped by 1 base and J by 3 bases; unmatched bases: 2. This CDR3 is built from 14 residues. CDR3 bases: TGTGCCAGCAGCTTAGTGGGGACTAGCTACGAGCAGTACTTC. It codes for CASSLVGTSYEQYF.

This clone was found once. The genes are TRBV7-8 and TRBJ2-1; 12 nucleotides line up with TRBD2. The CDR3 sequence is 15 residues long. Trimming at V came to 4 bases and at J to 9 bases, leaving 7 bases not matched to a gene. Germline V gene sequence: CDR1 SGHVS, CDR2 FQNEAQ. CDR3 DNA: TGTGCCAGCAGCTCTAGCGGGGGGGCCTGGGGTGAGCAGTTCTTC. Amino acid sequence: CASSSSGGAWGEQFF.

The chain recombines TRBV6-5 with TRBJ2-2; possible D gene TRBD2, 6 bases. V lost 2 bases to trimming and J lost 10 bases, with 14 bases between them. The CDR3 sequence is 14 residues long. Per the germline V gene, CDR1 is MNHEY and CDR2 is SVGAGI. The CDR3 spells CASSYQRLVPELFF. The CDR3 DNA sequence: TGTGCCAGCAGTTACCAAAGACTAGTGCCGGAGCTGTTTTTT.

This clone has a handful of counts. This chain joins TRBV2 and TRBJ2-1, with unresolved D. Trimming took off 7 bases at V and 6 bases at J, with 4 bases between the two ends. Germline V gene sequence: CDR1 SNHLY, CDR2 FYNNEI. This CDR3 contains 10 residues. In nucleotides, the CDR3 is TGTGCCAGCAACGGCAATGAGCAGTTCTTC. It translates to CASNGNEQFF.